The next 10 T cell receptor beta chains were all read from a single sample in a study of blood T cell repertoires in COVID-19. Some clones are missing from TCRdb's copy, which holds only in-frame ones; the method was immunoSEQ multiplex PCR. This table has 150,000 to 200,000 clones, around 82% appearing once. Input material: PBMCs or T cells enriched from blood (not recorded which). Source of these receptors: a man aged 40-49 years who had recovered from COVID-19.

Here the CDR3 DNA reads TGTGCCAGCAGTTACGGAGCGGGGGGGCGCAATGAGCAGTTCTTC. This sequence encodes CASSYGAGGRNEQFF. The genes are TRBV6-5 and TRBJ2-1; TRBD2 agrees at 10 bases. The germline CDR1 and CDR2 sequences are MNHEY and SVGAGI. Trimming took 2 bases from V and 6 from J; bases not matched to a gene: 4. This CDR3 has 15 amino acids.

The chain has TRBV24-1 and TRBJ1-6, with a possible D match to TRBD1 (6 bases). The CDR3 covers 16 residues. V gave up 8 bases and J gave up 0 bases, with 13 bases separating them. From germline, CDR1 is KGHDR and CDR2 SFDVKD. CDR3 nucleotide sequence: TGTGCCACCATAAGGGGGATAAGCTCCTATAATTCACCCCTCCACTTT. This sequence encodes CATIRGISSYNSPLHF.

This chain joins TRBV29-1 and TRBJ2-7; a possible D gene is TRBD1 (5 bases). Looked up from germline, CDR1 is SQVTM and CDR2 is ANQGSEA. The CDR3 loop spans 14 amino acids. V lost 2 bases and J 4 bases, leaving 15 bases between the germline ends. DNA for the CDR3: TGCAGCGTTGAACGAGTACAGGAAGGGTACGAGCAGTACTTC. Translated: CSVERVQEGYEQYF.

The table lists this clone with a few counts. The chain links TRBV9 to TRBJ1-2; 8 nucleotides match TRBD1. The length of the CDR3 is 14 residues. From germline, CDR1 is SGDLS and CDR2 YYNGEE. Losses at the gene ends were 3 bases for V and 3 bases for J; bases not matched to a gene: 4. In DNA, the CDR3 is TGTGCCAGCAGCGCCGTGGGACAGGACTATGGCTACACCTTC. It translates to CASSAVGQDYGYTF.

This clone was seen more than once but under ten times. Other DNA sequences within the sample encode an identical CDR3. This chain links TRBV6-1 with TRBJ1-5; unclear D gene. Germline V lookup: CDR1 MNHNS, CDR2 SASEGT. Trimming took 2 bases from V and 6 from J, leaving 8 bases between them. CDR3 length: 13 residues. CDR3 region: CASSEITGQPQHF. The CDR3 DNA reads TGTGCCAGCAGTGAAATCACTGGTCAGCCCCAGCATTTT.

The V call is TRBV6-5, the J call TRBJ2-1; 7 bases line up with TRBD1. CDR1 and CDR2 from the germline V gene are MNHEY and SVGAGI. The CDR3 spans 14 residues. Trimming at V came to 8 bases and at J to 7 bases, leaving 11 bases not matched to a gene. CDR3 nucleotide sequence: TGTGCCAGCTACCGACAGGGAAAGTCTAATGAGCAGTTCTTC. It is translated as CASYRQGKSNEQFF.

V gene TRBV3-1 (or the pseudogene TRBV3-2) combines with J gene TRBJ2-7, with D possibly TRBD2 on 6 matching bases. The CDR3 totals 14 residues. Germline values: CDR1 LGHDT, CDR2 YNNKEL (reference sequence). With 4 bases removed from V and 5 bases from J, the gap between germline ends came to 15 bases. DNA for the CDR3: TGTGCCAGCAGCCGCATGGGGGGTACTAACGAGCAGTACTTC. Residues: CASSRMGGTNEQYF.

The genes are TRBV28 and TRBJ2-1; 15 positions match TRBD2. This CDR3 is built from 15 residues. Germline loops: CDR1 MDHEN, CDR2 SYDVKM. Trimming cost V 6 bases and J 5 bases; bases outside gene matches: 2. CDR3: CASSGLAGGDNEQFF. CDR3 coding DNA: TGTGCCAGCAGCGGACTAGCGGGGGGGGACAATGAGCAGTTCTTC.

The V and J genes are TRBV9 and TRBJ2-1; 14 positions agree with TRBD2. CDR3 size: 15 residues. Germline V gives CDR1 SGDLS, CDR2 YYNGEE. Trimming removed 4 bases from V and 9 bases from J; junction bases left unmatched: 6. CDR3 loop: CASSPGTSGGFEQFF. As DNA, the CDR3 is TGTGCCAGCAGCCCAGGGACTAGCGGGGGATTTGAGCAGTTCTTC.

The chain recombines TRBV10-1 with TRBJ2-2, with 10 bases matching TRBD2. Per germline, CDR1 WNHNN and CDR2 SYGVQD (reference sequence). This CDR3 is 16 amino acids long. After removal of 5 bases from V and 1 base from J, the junction contained 4 bases not matched to a gene. The CDR3: CASSPSSGGNTGELFF. As DNA, the CDR3 is TGCGCCAGCAGTCCTTCTAGCGGGGGGAACACCGGGGAGCTGTTTTTT.